Detailed here is one T cell receptor (beta chain). Its specificity is not known. The sample originates from a study of T-cell memory formation after mild COVID-19. Points from the study as a whole: Clones that got smaller from day 15 to 85 had even CD4/CD8, while clones growing later tipped toward CD4+.

Germline assignment: CDR1 KGHSH and CDR2 LQKENI. This CDR3 is built from 13 residues. Trimming took off 3 bases at V and 3 bases at J, with 9 bases between the two ends. Constant-segment primers and 5'RACE yielded cDNA libraries for TCR alpha and TCR beta, each carrying sample barcodes and UMIs. TCRdb re-called the 5' RACE reads with MiXCR, one entry per CDR3 protein. Among about 390,000 distinct CDR3 sequences, roughly 15% were seen once, and the ten largest hold 20% to 25%. This sequence was found in a man between 18 and 29 years old who had mild COVID-19 (a few samples of this study predate the infection). Cell type and time point are not known. Input material: PBMCs or a T cell subset sorted from them (not recorded which). The V gene is TRBV18, the J gene TRBJ2-7; D ambiguous. CDR3 DNA sequence: TGTGCCAGCTCACCCCAGGACCTCTACGAGCAGTACTTC. Translating it yields CASSPQDLYEQYF.